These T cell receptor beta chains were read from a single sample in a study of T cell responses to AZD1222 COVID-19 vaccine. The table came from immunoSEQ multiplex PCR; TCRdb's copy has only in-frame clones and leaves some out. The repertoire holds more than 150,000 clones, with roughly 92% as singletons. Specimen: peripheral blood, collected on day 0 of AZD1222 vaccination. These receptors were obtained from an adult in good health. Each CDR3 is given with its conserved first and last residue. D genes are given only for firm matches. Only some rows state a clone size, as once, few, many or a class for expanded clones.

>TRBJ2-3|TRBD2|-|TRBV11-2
CASSLISGSLNTQYF
TGTGCCAGCAGCTTAATAAGCGGGAGCTTAAATACGCAGTATTTT
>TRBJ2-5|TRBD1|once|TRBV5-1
CASSQDRTKETQYF
TGCGCCAGCAGCCAGGACAGGACCAAAGAGACCCAGTACTTC
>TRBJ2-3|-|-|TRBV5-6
CASSSNTDTQYF
TGTGCCAGCAGCTCCAACACAGATACGCAGTATTTT
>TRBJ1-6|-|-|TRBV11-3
CASSSRQDSPLHF
TGTGCCAGCAGCTCACGCCAAGATTCACCCCTCCACTTT
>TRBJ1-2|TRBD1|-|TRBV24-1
CATSGQGARYGYTF
TGTGCCACCAGTGGCCAGGGGGCGCGGTATGGCTACACCTTC
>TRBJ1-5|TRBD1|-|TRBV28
CASSLPQGGQPQHF
TGTGCCAGCAGTTTACCCCAGGGGGGTCAGCCCCAGCATTTT
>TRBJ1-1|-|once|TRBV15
CATSGVEGLNTEAFF
TGTGCCACCAGCGGAGTGGAGGGGTTGAACACTGAAGCTTTCTTT
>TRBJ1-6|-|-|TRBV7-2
CASSLTATDSPLHF
TGTGCCAGCAGCTTGACAGCCACCGATTCACCCCTCCACTTT
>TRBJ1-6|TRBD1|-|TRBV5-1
CASSLGSLGQGSSPLHF
TGCGCCAGCAGCTTGGGGTCCCTGGGACAGGGGAGTTCACCCCTCCACTTT
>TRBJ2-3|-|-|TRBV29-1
CSGRPTSTDTQYF
TGCAGCGGTCGACCGACGAGCACAGATACGCAGTATTTT
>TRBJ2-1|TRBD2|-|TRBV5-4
CASSDGTRGFGEQFF
TGTGCCAGCAGCGACGGGACTAGGGGTTTTGGTGAGCAGTTCTTC
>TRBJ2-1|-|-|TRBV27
CASTPSSPYRRVEQFF
TGTGCCAGCACCCCCTCTAGCCCTTATCGCCGAGTCGAGCAGTTCTTC
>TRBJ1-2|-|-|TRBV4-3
CASSRAGTGYGYTF
TGCGCCAGCAGCCGAGCAGGGACTGGGTATGGCTACACCTTC
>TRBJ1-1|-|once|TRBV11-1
CASSLEWDTEAFF
TGTGCCAGCAGCTTAGAGTGGGATACTGAAGCTTTCTTT
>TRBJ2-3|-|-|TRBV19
CASSRGASNTDTQYF
TGTGCCAGTAGTAGGGGGGCCTCTAACACAGATACGCAGTATTTT
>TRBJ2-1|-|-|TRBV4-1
CASSPWGDSYNEQFF
TGCGCCAGCAGCCCTTGGGGTGATTCCTACAATGAGCAGTTCTTC
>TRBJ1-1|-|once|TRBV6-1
CASLGVPEAFF
TGTGCCAGCCTCGGGGTCCCTGAAGCTTTCTTT
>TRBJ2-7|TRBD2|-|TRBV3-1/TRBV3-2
CASSPKTSPTYEQYF
TGTGCCAGCAGCCCGAAGACTAGCCCCACCTACGAGCAGTACTTC
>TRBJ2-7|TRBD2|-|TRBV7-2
CASSSSGRASYEQYF
TGTGCCAGCAGCTCTAGCGGGAGGGCCTCCTACGAGCAGTACTTC
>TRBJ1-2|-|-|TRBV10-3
CAITETGTNYGYTF
TGTGCCATCACCGAGACAGGAACTAACTATGGCTACACCTTC
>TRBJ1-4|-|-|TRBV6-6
CASSFSLGVEKLFF
TGTGCCAGCAGTTTCTCCCTCGGGGTTGAAAAACTGTTTTTT
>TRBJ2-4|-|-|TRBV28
CASREQGTKNIQYF
TGTGCCAGCAGGGAACAGGGAACCAAAAACATTCAGTACTTC
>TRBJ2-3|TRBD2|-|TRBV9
CASSPTSSGRTDTQYF
TGTGCCAGTTCTCCGACTTCTAGCGGGAGAACAGATACGCAGTATTTT
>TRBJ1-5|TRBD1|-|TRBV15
CATSSLTGGVQPQHF
TGTGCCACCAGCAGTCTCACAGGGGGCGTTCAGCCCCAGCATTTT
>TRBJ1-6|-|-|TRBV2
CASSATVNNSPLHF
TGTGCCAGCAGTGCGACAGTTAATAATTCACCCCTCCACTTT
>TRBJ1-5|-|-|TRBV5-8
CASSLAVGGRGNQPQHF
TGTGCCAGCAGCTTGGCCGTGGGGGGCCGTGGCAATCAGCCCCAGCATTTT
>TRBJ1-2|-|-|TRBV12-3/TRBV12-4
CASSLLETDGYTF
TGTGCCAGCAGTTTATTGGAAACGGATGGCTACACCTTC
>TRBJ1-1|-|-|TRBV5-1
CASRLRGLNTEAFF
TGCGCCAGCAGGTTGAGGGGGTTGAACACTGAAGCTTTCTTT
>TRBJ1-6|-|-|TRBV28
CASSLRRGRGYSYNSPLHF
TGTGCCAGCAGTTTGCGGCGAGGGAGGGGGTACTCCTATAATTCACCCCTCCACTTT
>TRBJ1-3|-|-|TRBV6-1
CASSEQGTGNTIYF
TGTGCCAGCAGTGAACAGGGTACTGGAAACACCATATATTTT
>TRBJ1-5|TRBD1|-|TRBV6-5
CASRSRQGEPQHF
TGTGCCAGCAGGTCCCGACAGGGGGAGCCCCAGCATTTT
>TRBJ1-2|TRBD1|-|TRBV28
CASSSGQDYGYTF
TGTGCCAGCAGTTCAGGACAGGACTATGGCTACACCTTC
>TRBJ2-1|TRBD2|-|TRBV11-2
CASRFRLSGIGEQFF
TGTGCCAGCAGATTTAGACTTAGCGGGATTGGTGAGCAGTTCTTC
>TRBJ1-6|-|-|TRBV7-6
CASSLAGSDSPLHF
TGTGCCAGCAGCTTAGCGGGGAGCGATTCACCCCTCCACTTT
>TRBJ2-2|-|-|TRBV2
CASSYHTGELFF
TGTGCCAGCAGTTATCACACCGGGGAGCTGTTTTTT
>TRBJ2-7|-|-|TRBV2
CATLGDPYEQYF
TGTGCCACCCTCGGGGATCCCTACGAGCAGTACTTC
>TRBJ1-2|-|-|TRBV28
CASSLRGGRGVYRGYGYTF
TGTGCCAGCAGCCTCCGGGGGGGGAGGGGAGTGTACCGTGGCTATGGCTACACCTTC
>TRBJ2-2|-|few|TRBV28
CASSLWGLARGPGELFF
TGTGCCAGCAGTTTATGGGGACTCGCTCGTGGGCCCGGGGAGCTGTTTTTT
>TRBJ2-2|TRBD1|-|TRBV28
CASRTDRGATGELFF
TGTGCCAGCAGGACGGACAGGGGTGCCACCGGGGAGCTGTTTTTT
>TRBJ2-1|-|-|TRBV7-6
CASSLDSLTIYNEQFF
TGTGCCAGCAGCTTAGACAGTTTAACCATCTACAATGAGCAGTTCTTC
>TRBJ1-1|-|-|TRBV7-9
CASSLVRGLAEAFF
TGTGCCAGCAGCTTAGTCAGGGGCTTGGCTGAAGCTTTCTTT
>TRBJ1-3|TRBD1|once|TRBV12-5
CASGHDRANTIYF
TGTGCTAGTGGCCATGACAGGGCAAACACCATATATTTT
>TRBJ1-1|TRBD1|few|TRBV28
CASSRQGGRAFF
TGTGCCAGCAGTCGACAGGGAGGCAGAGCTTTCTTT
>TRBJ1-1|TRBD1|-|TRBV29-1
CSVRTGSGTDTEAFF
TGCAGCGTGCGGACAGGGTCGGGTACGGACACTGAAGCTTTCTTT
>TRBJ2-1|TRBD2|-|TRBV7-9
CASSSSGRGDNEQFF
TGTGCCAGCAGTTCTAGCGGGAGGGGGGACAATGAGCAGTTCTTC
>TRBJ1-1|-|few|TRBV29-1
CSASGKNTEAFF
TGCAGCGCCTCGGGGAAGAACACTGAAGCTTTCTTT
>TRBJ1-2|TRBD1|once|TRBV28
CASSSLGGFGYTF
TGTGCCAGCAGTTCATTAGGGGGCTTTGGCTACACCTTC
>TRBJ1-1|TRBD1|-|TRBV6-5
CASSFTGTGEREAFF
TGTGCCAGCAGTTTCACCGGGACAGGGGAGCGAGAAGCTTTCTTT
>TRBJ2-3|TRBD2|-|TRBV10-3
CAIMSGSGTDTQYF
TGTGCCATCATGAGCGGGAGCGGCACAGATACGCAGTATTTT
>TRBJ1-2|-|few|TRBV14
CASSQLRRMSYTF
TGTGCCAGCAGCCAGCTAAGGAGAATGAGCTACACCTTC
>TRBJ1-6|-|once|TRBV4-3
CASSQVGGAGSPLHF
TGCGCCAGCAGCCAAGTCGGGGGCGCGGGTTCACCCCTCCACTTT
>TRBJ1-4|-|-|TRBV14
CASSHHRLSNEKLFF
TGTGCCAGCAGCCACCACCGCCTTAGTAATGAAAAACTGTTTTTT
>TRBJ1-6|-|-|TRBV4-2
CASSQRSAGNSPLHF
TGTGCCAGCAGCCAACGTTCGGCCGGTAATTCACCCCTCCACTTT
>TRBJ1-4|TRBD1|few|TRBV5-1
CASSLMTGEKLFF
TGCGCCAGCAGCTTGATGACAGGGGAAAAACTGTTTTTT
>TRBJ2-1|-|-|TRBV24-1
CATSDATTVYNEQFF
TGTGCCACCAGTGATGCGACAACAGTCTACAATGAGCAGTTCTTC
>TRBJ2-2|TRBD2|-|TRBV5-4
CASSLALAEKNTGELFF
TGTGCCAGCAGCTTGGCGCTAGCGGAAAAGAACACCGGGGAGCTGTTTTTT
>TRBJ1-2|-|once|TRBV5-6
CASSLGTNGYTF
TGTGCCAGCAGCTTGGGAACAAATGGCTACACCTTC
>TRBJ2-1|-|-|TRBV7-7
CASSRERSSYNEQFF
TGTGCCAGCAGCCGTGAAAGGAGCTCCTACAATGAGCAGTTCTTC
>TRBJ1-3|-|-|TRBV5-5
CASSLAGVSGNTIYF
TGTGCCAGCAGCTTGGCTGGCGTCTCTGGAAACACCATATATTTT